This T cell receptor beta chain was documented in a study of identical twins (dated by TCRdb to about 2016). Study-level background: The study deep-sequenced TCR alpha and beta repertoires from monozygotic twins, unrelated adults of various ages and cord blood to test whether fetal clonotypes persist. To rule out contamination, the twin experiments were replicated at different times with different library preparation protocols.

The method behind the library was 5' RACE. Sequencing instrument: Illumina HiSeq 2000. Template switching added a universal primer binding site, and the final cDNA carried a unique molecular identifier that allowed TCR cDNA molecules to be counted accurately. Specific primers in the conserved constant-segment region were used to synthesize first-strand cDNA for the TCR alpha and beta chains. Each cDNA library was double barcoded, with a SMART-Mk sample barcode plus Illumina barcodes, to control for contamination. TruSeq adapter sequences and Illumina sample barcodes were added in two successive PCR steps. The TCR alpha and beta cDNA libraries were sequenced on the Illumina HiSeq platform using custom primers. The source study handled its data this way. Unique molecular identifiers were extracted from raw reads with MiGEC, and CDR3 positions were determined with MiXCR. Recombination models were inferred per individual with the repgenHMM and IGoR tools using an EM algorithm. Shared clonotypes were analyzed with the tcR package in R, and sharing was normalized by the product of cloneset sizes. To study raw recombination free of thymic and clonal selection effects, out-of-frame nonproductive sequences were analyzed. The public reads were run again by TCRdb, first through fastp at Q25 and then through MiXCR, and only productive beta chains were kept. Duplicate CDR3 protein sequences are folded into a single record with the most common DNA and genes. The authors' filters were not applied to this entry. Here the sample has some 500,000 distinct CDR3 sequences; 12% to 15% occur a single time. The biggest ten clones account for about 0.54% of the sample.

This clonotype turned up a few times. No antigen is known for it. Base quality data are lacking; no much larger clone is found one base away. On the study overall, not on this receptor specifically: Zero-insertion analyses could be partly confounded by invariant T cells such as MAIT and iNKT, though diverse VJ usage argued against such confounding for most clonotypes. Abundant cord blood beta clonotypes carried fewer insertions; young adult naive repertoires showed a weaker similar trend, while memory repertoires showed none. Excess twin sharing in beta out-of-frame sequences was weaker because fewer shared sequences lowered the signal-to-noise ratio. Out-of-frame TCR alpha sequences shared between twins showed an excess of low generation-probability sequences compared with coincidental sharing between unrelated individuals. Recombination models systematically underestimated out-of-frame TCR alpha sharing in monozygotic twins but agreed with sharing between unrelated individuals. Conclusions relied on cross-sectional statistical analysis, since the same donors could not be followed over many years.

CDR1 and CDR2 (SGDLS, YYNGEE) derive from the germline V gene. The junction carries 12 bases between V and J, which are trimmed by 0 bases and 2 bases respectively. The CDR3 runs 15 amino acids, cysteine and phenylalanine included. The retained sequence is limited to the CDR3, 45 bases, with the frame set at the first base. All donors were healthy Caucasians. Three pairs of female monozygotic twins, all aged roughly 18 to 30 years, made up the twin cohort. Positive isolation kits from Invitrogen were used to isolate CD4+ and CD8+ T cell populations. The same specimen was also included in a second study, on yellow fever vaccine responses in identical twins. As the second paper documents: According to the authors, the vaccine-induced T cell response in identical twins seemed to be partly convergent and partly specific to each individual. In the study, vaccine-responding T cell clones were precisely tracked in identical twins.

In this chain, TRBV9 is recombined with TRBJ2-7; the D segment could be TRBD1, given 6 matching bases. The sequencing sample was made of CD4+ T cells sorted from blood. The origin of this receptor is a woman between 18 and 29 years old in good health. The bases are TGTGCCAGCAGCGTAGGGGGCAGGGGTACCTACGAGCAGTACTTC. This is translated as CASSVGGRGTYEQYF.